Shown below are 23 T cell receptor beta chains from a single sample sequenced in a study of blood T cell repertoires in COVID-19. The data were produced by immunoSEQ multiplex PCR, yet TCRdb's version contains in-frame clones alone and is incomplete. The repertoire has approximately 250,000 clones, around 88% of them found once; the top ten carry about an eighth. Sequencing was done on a sample of peripheral blood. All receptors come from a woman in her sixties or seventies with COVID-19, enrolled during active disease.

This chain connects TRBV19 to TRBJ2-1, with 12 bases lining up with TRBD1. This CDR3 has 15 amino acids. In germline, CDR1 is LNHDA, CDR2 SQIVND (reference sequence). V was pared by 6 bases and J by 9 bases, with 9 bases of the junction left unmatched. DNA of the CDR3: TGTGCCAGTAGACAAGGGGGACAGGGGGCTACTGAGCAGTTCTTC. It codes for CASRQGGQGATEQFF.

The chain joins TRBV18 to TRBJ1-2; D gene uncertain. The germline V gene encodes CDR1 KGHSH and CDR2 LQKENI. The CDR3 runs to 12 residues. Trimming took 4 bases from V and 4 from J, leaving 7 bases between them. CDR3 bases: TGTGCCAGCTCACAGCCCCTCTATGGCTACACCTTC. It translates to CASSQPLYGYTF.

This chain links TRBV5-6 with TRBJ1-1; D is unclear. Trimming removed 4 bases at V and 4 bases at J, with 8 bases between. CDR3 length equals 12 residues. Germline V gene lookup returns CDR1 SGHDT and CDR2 YYEEEE. CDR3 nucleotide sequence: TGTGCCAGCAGCCCGTCGGGCACTGAAGCTTTCTTT. Translating gives CASSPSGTEAFF.

The chain links TRBV28 to TRBJ1-1; D possibly corresponds to TRBD1 (6 bases). This CDR3 contains 16 residues. The ends were cut back, 2 bases at V and 1 base at J, with 14 bases in the middle. CDR1 is MDHEN, CDR2 SYDVKM, per germline. CDR3 nucleotides: TGTGCCAGCAGTTTACTGGGGGCCGGAACGAACACTGAAGCTTTCTTT. Translation: CASSLLGAGTNTEAFF.

V usage is TRBV5-1 and J usage is TRBJ2-7; 8 bases agree with TRBD1. Germline CDR1 is SGHRS and CDR2 is YFSETQ. The CDR3 runs 16 residues. The J segment lost 0 bases and the V segment lost 0 bases, leaving 5 bases of the junction unmatched. The CDR3 nucleotides read TGCGCCAGCAGCTTGGGGACAGGGACCCTCTCCTACGAGCAGTACTTC. Encoded protein: CASSLGTGTLSYEQYF.

V and J are TRBV30 and TRBJ1-2; D may be TRBD1 (5 bases). The V gene lost 4 bases and the J gene lost 4 bases, with 16 bases spanning the gap. Germline values: CDR1 GTSNPN, CDR2 SVGIG (reference sequence). CDR3 size: 14 residues. The CDR3 protein is CAWNDRRGGYGYTF. The CDR3 DNA sequence: TGTGCCTGGAACGACCGGCGGGGCGGCTATGGCTACACCTTC.

The chain combines TRBV28 with TRBJ1-3; 10 bases map to TRBD1. V dropped 4 bases and J dropped 6; count of bases not matched to a gene: 6. CDR3 size: 15 residues. Germline loops: CDR1 MDHEN, CDR2 SYDVKM. The CDR3 region is CASSSPGQGSNTIYF. The CDR3 DNA reads as TGTGCCAGCAGTTCCCCGGGACAGGGGTCAAACACCATATATTTT.

V gene TRBV4-1 combines with J gene TRBJ1-5; D is undetermined. The CDR3 runs to 16 residues. The ends were cut back, 0 bases at V and 4 bases at J, with 13 bases in the middle. From germline, CDR1 is MGHRA and CDR2 YSYEKL. The CDR3 sequence is CASSQELISGNQPQHF. The DNA of the CDR3 is TGCGCCAGCAGCCAAGAATTAATTTCGGGGAATCAGCCCCAGCATTTT.

The gene calls are TRBV6-6 and TRBJ2-1, with TRBD2 matching over 8 bases. V lost 8 bases to trimming and J lost 10 bases; unmatched junction nucleotides: 10. The CDR3 is 13 amino acids. Germline loops: CDR1 MNHNY, CDR2 SVGAGI (reference sequence). The CDR3 loop reads CASFTGGAGEQFF. DNA for the CDR3: TGTGCCAGCTTCACCGGGGGGGCCGGAGAGCAGTTCTTC.

The V call is TRBV7-2, the J call TRBJ2-3; weak D call: TRBD2 (7 bases). V shed 5 bases and J shed 5 bases, with 17 bases lying between them. CDR3 length: 15 residues. Germline-derived CDR1 and CDR2 are SGHTA and FQGNSA. CDR3 bases: TGTGCCAGCAGCCTAAAAGGGGGGGCCGGAGATACGCAGTATTTT. Residues: CASSLKGGAGDTQYF.

The genes are TRBV5-8 and TRBJ2-2; 13 nucleotides align to TRBD2. J was trimmed by 6 bases and V by 3 bases; bases with no gene match: 5. The CDR3 is made up of 16 amino acids. CDR1 SGHTS and CDR2 YDEGEE come from the germline V gene. CDR3 sequence (DNA): TGTGCCAGCAGCTGGAAACTAGCGGGGGGGCCCGGGGAGCTGTTTTTT. As protein: CASSWKLAGGPGELFF.

This clone has a single count. In nucleotides, the CDR3 is TGTGCCAGCAGCAAAGGAAACAGGGGGTCTCACTACGAGCAGTACTTC. Encoded protein: CASSKGNRGSHYEQYF. The genes are TRBV21-1 and TRBJ2-7; the DNA was not compared with TRBD1, the D call given in the table. TRBV21-1 is shown as a pseudogene. CDR3 length: 16 residues.

The J gene is TRBJ1-5, the V gene TRBV2; D remains ambiguous. Deletions cut 4 bases from V and 7 bases from J, with 14 bases between. CDR3 length: 14 residues. The germline V gene has CDR1 SNHLY and CDR2 FYNNEI. Here the CDR3 DNA reads TGTGCCAGCAGTGGACTTTCCGGCGGGCAGCCCCAGCATTTT. Translating gives CASSGLSGGQPQHF.

The V and J genes are TRBV12-3 or TRBV12-4 and TRBJ1-1, with 8 bases matching TRBD1. Unmatched junction bases numbered 6, after V lost 1 base and J lost 11 bases. The CDR3 sequence is 13 residues long. CDR3 nucleotides: TGTGCCAGCAGTTTAGGGGCAGGGGGCATCGCTTTCTTT. Translating gives CASSLGAGGIAFF.

This clone has a handful of counts. The chain couples TRBV9 to TRBJ1-3; D is unresolved. The V and J ends lost 4 bases and 0 bases respectively, with 23 bases between them. Germline V gene data show CDR1 as SGDLS and CDR2 as YYNGEE. The CDR3 runs 19 residues. CDR3 bases: TGTGCCAGCAGCCCCTATGGGTCGGTCGCTGACTTCTCTGGAAACACCATATATTTT. Protein sequence: CASSPYGSVADFSGNTIYF.

V gene TRBV28 combines with J gene TRBJ2-5; a possible D gene is TRBD2 (5 bases). CDR3 length equals 14 residues. CDR1 is MDHEN, CDR2 SYDVKM, per germline. The ends were cut back, 3 bases at V and 0 bases at J, with 8 bases in the middle. The CDR3 region has the DNA TGTGCCAGCAGTTTGGGAGCATACCAAGAGACCCAGTACTTC. This codes for CASSLGAYQETQYF. The full variable domain, with the rest looked up from reference TRBV28 and TRBJ2-5, is DVKVTQSSRYLVKRTGEKVFLECVQDMDHENMFWYRQDPGLGLRLIYFSYDVKMKEKGDIPEGYSVSREKKERFSLILESASTNQTSMYLCASSLGAYQETQYFGPGTRLLVL.

A single count supports this clone. V usage is TRBV10-1 and J usage is TRBJ2-2, with 7 bases matching TRBD2. The germline V gene has CDR1 WNHNN and CDR2 SYGVQD (reference sequence). J gave up 0 bases and V 2 bases, and 3 bases lay outside the gene matches. The CDR3 is made up of 16 amino acids. The DNA for the CDR3 is TGCGCCAGCAGTGAGCGGCGGGGGTCGAACACCGGGGAGCTGTTTTTT. Protein: CASSERRGSNTGELFF.

The rearrangement links TRBV20-1 to TRBJ1-1; no clear D. The CDR3 has 11 amino acids. Germline V gene data show CDR1 as DFQATT and CDR2 as SNEGSKA (reference sequence). V was pared by 1 base and J by 4 bases, with 4 bases between. The CDR3 loop is CSARGSTEAFF. The DNA of the CDR3 is TGCAGTGCTAGAGGGAGCACTGAAGCTTTCTTT.

The chain carries TRBV5-1 and TRBJ2-2; 8 bases align to TRBD1. This CDR3 is 14 amino acids long. Unmatched junction bases numbered 5, after V lost 6 bases and J lost 4 bases. The germline CDR1 and CDR2 sequences are SGHRS and YFSETQ. The CDR3 region has the DNA TGCGCCAGCACGTGGACAGGGCTCACCGGGGAGCTGTTTTTT. It translates to CASTWTGLTGELFF.

V is TRBV7-2 and J is TRBJ1-2; 7 bases align to TRBD1. The CDR3 sequence is 14 residues long. The J segment lost 4 bases and the V segment lost 4 bases, leaving 6 bases of the junction unmatched. Germline CDR1 reads SGHTA; CDR2 reads FQGNSA. CDR3 DNA sequence: TGTGCCAGCAGCTCCGACAGGGAAGGCTATGGCTACACCTTC. Translating gives CASSSDREGYGYTF.

The chain links TRBV7-2 to TRBJ2-2; the match to TRBD2 covers 8 bases. The CDR3 is 15 amino acids. The V segment lost 3 bases and the J segment 4 bases; nucleotides outside the gene matches: 4. Germline lookup yields CDR1 SGHTA and CDR2 FQGNSA. The CDR3 DNA reads TGTGCCAGCAGCTTCCTCCTAGCGGGCACCGGGGAGCTGTTTTTT. It translates to CASSFLLAGTGELFF.

This chain's CDR3 is CAWKASFRGRDTEAFF. CDR3 in DNA: TGTGCCTGGAAAGCCAGCTTTAGGGGGAGGGACACTGAAGCTTTCTTT. This chain links TRBV30 with TRBJ1-1, with D perhaps matching TRBD1 (6 bases). V was cut by 4 bases and J by 3 bases, with 21 bases left in between. The CDR3 length is 16 residues. CDR1 is GTSNPN, CDR2 SVGIG, per germline (reference sequence). The whole variable domain, remainder taken from reference TRBV30 and TRBJ1-1, is SQTIHQWPATLVQPVGSPLSLECTVEGTSNPNLYWYRQAAGRGLQLLFYSVGIGQISSEVPQNLSASRPQDRQFILSSKKLLLSDSGFYLCAWKASFRGRDTEAFFGQGTRLTVV.

This clone appeared a few times. Within the sample, other DNA sequences also encode this same CDR3. The rearrangement joins TRBV12-3 or TRBV12-4 to TRBJ1-5, with D maybe TRBD1 (5 bases). Trimming shortened V by 8 bases and J by 3 bases, and 11 bases separated the two germline ends. The CDR3 has 13 residues. The DNA of the CDR3 is TGTGCCAGCTCACGGGGGGACAATCAGCCCCAGCATTTT. Protein product: CASSRGDNQPQHF.